This passage covers 2 T cell receptor beta chains from one sample sequenced in a study of radiotherapy plus CTLA-4 blockade in lung cancer. Data came from immunoSEQ multiplex PCR; TCRdb stores just in-frame clones and leaves some out. The sample holds under 35,000 clones, roughly 71% seen once. The specimen was peripheral blood, collected from a patient treated with radiotherapy plus ipilimumab. The receptors shown here come from a human donor with non-small cell lung cancer whose response to radiotherapy plus ipilimumab could not be evaluated.

The chain couples TRBV14 to TRBJ2-7, with D possibly being TRBD2 (5 bases). V was clipped by 0 bases and J by 4 bases, with 13 bases between them. This CDR3 has 15 amino acids. In germline, CDR1 is SGHDN, CDR2 FVKESK. CDR3 protein: CASSQDRTRSYEQYF. Written as DNA, the CDR3 is TGTGCCAGCAGCCAAGATCGTACTAGATCTTACGAGCAGTACTTC.

The table lists this clone with a count of one. The chain couples TRBV27 to TRBJ2-1; D gene uncertain. This CDR3 contains 13 residues. Trimming left V 5 bases short and J 9 bases short, with 14 bases between. CDR1 and CDR2 from the germline V gene are MNHEY and SMNVEV (reference sequence). CDR3 amino acids: CASSLPRLGEQFF. The CDR3 coding sequence is TGTGCCAGCAGTCTCCCCCGCCTAGGTGAGCAGTTCTTC.